The 10 T cell receptor beta chains below were found in one sample sequenced in a study of CD8 T cells in ankylosing spondylitis. Findings and limits, study-wide: A motif in TCR beta, a set of under ten highly homologous variants, appeared characteristic of ankylosing spondylitis blood.

TCRdb used MiXCR to reprocess the 5' RACE reads, holding one entry per CDR3 protein. Found here are about 130,000 distinct CDR3 sequences, more than 15% of them singletons; the top ten hold 25% to 40%. These receptors have no identified antigens. Sequencing was performed on blood, either unsorted or a sorted T cell fraction (not recorded which). These receptors originate from a male donor with ankylosing spondylitis.

The chain joins TRBV7-9 to TRBJ2-1; TRBD1 or TRBD2 may be the D gene (5 bases each). Trimming left V 9 bases short and J 8 bases short, with 14 bases between. The CDR3 contains 12 residues. Germline values: CDR1 SEHNR, CDR2 FQNEAQ (reference sequence). CDR3 DNA: TGTGCCAGTCAAAGGGGAGCCGATGAGCAGTTCTTC. The encoded protein is CASQRGADEQFF.

This clonotype occurred once. The chain is built from TRBV7-3 and TRBJ2-1, with TRBD2 identical over 7 bases. Germline V gene lookup returns CDR1 SGHTA and CDR2 FQGTGA. The CDR3 runs 13 residues. V was pared by 2 bases and J by 10 bases, with 5 bases of the junction left unmatched. Here the CDR3 reads CASSLSPGGEQFF. The CDR3 DNA sequence: TGTGCCAGCAGCTTATCTCCCGGGGGGGAGCAGTTCTTC.

This clonotype was detected only a few times. The V call is TRBV5-1, the J call TRBJ2-7; D not resolved. The CDR3 contains 14 residues. CDR1 SGHRS and CDR2 YFSETQ come from the germline V gene. The V and J ends lost 4 bases and 4 bases respectively, with 15 bases between them. The CDR3 DNA is TGCGCCAGCAGCGACAATAACAATAAGTACGAGCAGTACTTC. It specifies CASSDNNNKYEQYF.

Only a few counts were recorded for this clonotype. The chain uses TRBV15 and TRBJ2-7; D not certain. The CDR3 covers 13 residues. Looked up from germline, CDR1 is LNHNV and CDR2 is YYDKDF (reference sequence). Trimming removed 0 bases at V and 2 bases at J, with 5 bases between. In DNA form, the CDR3 reads TGTGCCACCAGCAGAGATAGGACCTACGAGCAGTACTTC. This encodes CATSRDRTYEQYF.

This clonotype turned up a few times. J is TRBJ2-1 and V is TRBV4-3, with TRBD1 matching 8 bases. V lost 0 bases to trimming and J lost 8 bases; unmatched junction nucleotides: 3. Per germline, CDR1 LGHNA and CDR2 YSLEER. This CDR3 is built from 14 residues. In nucleotides, the CDR3 is TGCGCCAGCAGCCAAGACAGGGGGCGGGATGAGCAGTTCTTC. Amino acids: CASSQDRGRDEQFF.

This clonotype was seen many times. The chain joins TRBV27 to TRBJ2-3; D tentatively reads TRBD1 or TRBD2 (6 bases each). The CDR3 spans 17 residues. V shed 5 bases and J shed 4 bases, with 22 bases lying between them. The germline V gene has CDR1 MNHEY and CDR2 SMNVEV (reference sequence). CDR3 residues: CASSSPGALDRPDTQYF. In DNA form, the CDR3 reads TGTGCCAGCAGTAGCCCGGGGGCCCTCGATAGGCCAGATACGCAGTATTTT.

The V and J genes are TRBV12-3 or TRBV12-4 and TRBJ1-3; D remains unclear. This CDR3 spans 16 amino acids. Trimming cost V 2 bases and J 4 bases, with 15 bases left between them. CDR3 protein: CASSLMLARNGNTIYF. In DNA form, the CDR3 reads TGTGCCAGCAGTTTAATGCTGGCTCGGAACGGAAACACCATATATTTT.

The chain combines TRBV4-1 with TRBJ2-7; D uncertain. This CDR3 region has 16 residues. V lost 3 bases and J 4 bases, leaving 19 bases between the germline ends. The V gene's germline CDR1 is MGHRA and CDR2 YSYEKL. The CDR3 loop reads CASSQQVVADGYEQYF. The CDR3 region has the DNA TGCGCCAGCAGCCAGCAGGTGGTGGCAGACGGTTACGAGCAGTACTTC.

This clonotype was seen ten or more times. The V and J genes are TRBV29-1 and TRBJ2-1; the match to TRBD1 covers 9 bases. CDR1 and CDR2 from the germline V gene are SQVTM and ANQGSEA. This CDR3 is 14 amino acids long. J lost 3 bases, V lost 4 bases, and 4 bases had no gene match. CDR3 bases: TGCAGCGTTGGGGGGACAGGGTACTACAATGAGCAGTTCTTC. Protein sequence: CSVGGTGYYNEQFF.

In DNA, the CDR3 is TGCGCCAGCAGCCAAGGGACTAGTATCCCAGATACGCAGTATTTT. Translation gives CASSQGTSIPDTQYF. The chain couples TRBV4-1 to TRBJ2-3; 7 bases are a match to TRBD2. The CDR3 is 15 residues long. J gave up 4 bases and V 1 base, and 5 bases lay outside the gene matches. Germline V gene data show CDR1 as MGHRA and CDR2 as YSYEKL.